A selection of T cell receptor beta chains follows, all from one sample in a study of cytomegalovirus exposure and HLA in healthy donors. TCRdb's table, derived via immunoSEQ multiplex PCR, lists solely in-frame clones and lacks some. The table has 250,000 to 350,000 clones, 80% to 90% seen once. Sequenced input: PBMCs. Every receptor here comes from a man between 40 and 49 years old in good health and CMV-seropositive. The CDR3 runs from the conserved cysteine through the conserved F or W. D genes are given only for firm matches. For some rows the clone size is stated as once, few or many, or as a class when expanded; others skip it.

d_call | j_call | v_call | clone_size | cdr3_aa | cdr3_nt
NA | TRBJ2-1 | TRBV2 | NA | CASQLRERSSYNEQFF | TGTGCCAGCCAGTTAAGGGAGAGGAGCTCCTACAATGAGCAGTTCTTC
TRBD1 | TRBJ2-5 | TRBV7-9 | NA | CASSLEWDRVQETQYF | TGTGCCAGCAGCTTAGAATGGGACAGGGTTCAAGAGACCCAGTACTTC
NA | TRBJ1-2 | TRBV7-9 | NA | CASVGHDYGYTF | TGTGCCAGCGTCGGACATGACTATGGCTACACCTTC
NA | TRBJ2-2 | TRBV6-5 | NA | CASSYLPGELFF | TGTGCCAGCAGTTACCTTCCGGGGGAGCTGTTTTTT
NA | TRBJ2-2 | TRBV4-1 | NA | CASSPHFRTGELFF | TGCGCCAGCAGCCCTCACTTTCGGACCGGGGAGCTGTTTTTT
NA | TRBJ2-7 | TRBV28 | NA | CASSLWSSDYELQYF | TGTGCCAGCAGTTTGTGGTCTTCAGACTACGAGTTGCAGTACTTC
NA | TRBJ1-2 | TRBV13 | NA | CASSLGQRGGAYGYTF | TGTGCCAGCAGCTTAGGCCAGAGGGGAGGGGCCTATGGCTACACCTTC
NA | TRBJ2-7 | TRBV19 | NA | CASSIGRGQVVEQYF | TGTGCCAGTAGTATAGGCAGAGGACAAGTGGTGGAGCAGTACTTC
TRBD1 | TRBJ2-7 | TRBV10-3 | NA | CAISDLQGAVEQYF | TGTGCCATCAGTGACTTGCAGGGGGCGGTCGAGCAGTACTTC
NA | TRBJ1-2 | TRBV6-1 | NA | CASSIRPGYTF | TGTGCCAGCAGTATCCGTCCCGGCTACACCTTC
NA | TRBJ2-4 | TRBV4-3 | NA | CASSQEAGGRIIQYF | TGCGCCAGCAGCCAAGAGGCAGGGGGGAGGATAATTCAGTACTTC
TRBD1 | TRBJ1-5 | TRBV2 | few | CASSKQGVSNQPQHF | TGTGCCAGCAGTAAACAGGGGGTAAGCAATCAGCCCCAGCATTTT
TRBD1 | TRBJ1-2 | TRBV19 | NA | CASSPGQGYGYTF | TGTGCCAGTAGCCCGGGACAGGGCTATGGCTACACCTTC
NA | TRBJ2-7 | TRBV27 | NA | CASSFAGLASYEQYF | TGTGCCAGCAGTTTCGCCGGCTTAGCATCCTACGAGCAGTACTTC
TRBD1 | TRBJ1-1 | TRBV7-9 | NA | CASSLVGGQGATEAFF | TGTGCCAGCAGCTTAGTAGGGGGACAGGGGGCCACTGAAGCTTTCTTT
TRBD1 | TRBJ2-4 | TRBV25-1 | NA | CASSPRTGLAKNIQYF | TGTGCCAGCAGTCCCCGGACAGGACTAGCCAAAAACATTCAGTACTTC
TRBD1 | TRBJ1-4 | TRBV14 | NA | CASSQGDSFYEKLFF | TGTGCCAGCAGCCAAGGGGACAGTTTTTATGAAAAACTGTTTTTT
TRBD2 | TRBJ2-1 | TRBV2 | NA | CASSLSGSSYNEQFF | TGTGCCAGCAGTCTTAGCGGGAGCTCCTACAATGAGCAGTTCTTC
NA | TRBJ1-2 | TRBV27 | NA | CASSSHVLKTRGYTF | TGTGCCAGCTCTTCTCACGTACTTAAGACACGAGGCTACACCTTC
TRBD2 | TRBJ2-3 | TRBV10-3 | NA | CAISDSGRARTDTQYF | TGTGCCATCAGTGACAGCGGGAGGGCCCGGACAGATACGCAGTATTTT
NA | TRBJ1-3 | TRBV11-2 | NA | CASSPPRVVSGNTIYF | TGTGCCAGCAGCCCACCCAGGGTTGTTTCTGGAAACACCATATATTTT
TRBD1 | TRBJ2-5 | TRBV7-2 | NA | CASSFRGLETQYF | TGTGCCAGCAGCTTCAGGGGGCTCGAGACCCAGTACTTC
NA | TRBJ2-1 | TRBV12-5 | few | CASATTVDEQFF | TGTGCTAGTGCCACGACAGTCGATGAGCAGTTCTTC
NA | TRBJ2-7 | TRBV28 | NA | CASSNSGTYEQYF | TGTGCCAGCAGTAATAGCGGAACCTACGAGCAGTACTTC
TRBD2 | TRBJ2-3 | TRBV4-2 | NA | CASSQETSESTDTQYF | TGTGCCAGCAGCCAAGAGACTAGCGAAAGCACAGATACGCAGTATTTT
NA | TRBJ2-3 | TRBV7-2 | NA | CASSLVGSLGDTQYF | TGTGCCAGCAGCTTAGTCGGGAGCCTAGGAGATACGCAGTATTTT
TRBD2 | TRBJ2-3 | TRBV15 | NA | CATNLAGITDTQYF | TGTGCCACCAACCTAGCGGGGATCACAGATACGCAGTATTTT
TRBD2 | TRBJ2-1 | TRBV11-2 | NA | CASSSGRVYEQFF | TGTGCCAGCAGCTCAGGGAGGGTCTATGAGCAGTTCTTC
TRBD2 | TRBJ2-2 | TRBV7-2 | NA | CASSLGLAELRIGELFF | TGTGCCAGCAGCTTGGGACTAGCGGAACTCAGGATCGGGGAGCTGTTTTTT
NA | TRBJ2-7 | TRBV4-3 | NA | CASSQALTEASYEQYF | TGCGCCAGCAGCCAAGCACTGACAGAAGCCTCCTACGAGCAGTACTTC
NA | TRBJ2-7 | TRBV2 | NA | CASSEGGYEQYF | TGTGCCAGCAGCGAGGGCGGTTACGAGCAGTACTTC
NA | TRBJ2-1 | TRBV13 | once | CASSIASGGSYNEQFF | TGTGCCAGCAGCATAGCTTCAGGAGGGTCCTACAATGAGCAGTTCTTC
NA | TRBJ1-2 | TRBV7-9 | once | CSSSFYSGGYTF | TGTTCCAGCAGCTTTTACTCGGGAGGCTACACCTTC
TRBD1 | TRBJ2-7 | TRBV4-1 | NA | CASSPRQGKVEQYF | TGCGCCAGCAGCCCTAGACAGGGGAAGGTCGAGCAGTACTTC
NA | TRBJ2-1 | TRBV29-1 | NA | CSVRDTYNEQFF | TGCAGCGTGAGGGACACCTACAATGAGCAGTTCTTC
TRBD2 | TRBJ2-1 | TRBV7-8 | NA | CASSPAPLSGSPYNEQFF | TGTGCCAGCAGCCCAGCTCCCCTTAGCGGGAGCCCCTACAATGAGCAGTTCTTC
NA | TRBJ2-7 | TRBV28 | NA | CASSGMDTYEQYF | TGTGCCAGCAGTGGAATGGACACCTACGAGCAGTACTTC